Below, 19 T cell receptor beta chains from the same sample are listed, as sequenced in a study of type 1 and type 2 diabetes patients. PCR was run on genomic DNA. Amplification of the beta chain CDR3 used 30 forward and 13 reverse multiplex primers. Each CDR3 protein gets one entry after TCRdb re-called the multiplex PCR reads with MiXCR. Of 270,000 or so distinct CDR3 sequences listed, around 47% are singletons. Specimen: peripheral blood mononuclear cells (PBMCs). Every receptor here comes from a man younger than 35 with type 2 diabetes.

The chain combines TRBV20-1 with TRBJ2-3; possible D gene TRBD2, 7 bases. Germline loops: CDR1 DFQATT, CDR2 SNEGSKA (reference sequence). The CDR3 loop spans 13 amino acids. V lost 6 bases and J 5 bases, leaving 15 bases between the germline ends. CDR3 nucleotides: TGCAGTGCCTTTTACGGGGGGCAAGATACGCAGTATTTT. Its protein is CSAFYGGQDTQYF.

This chain links TRBV19 with TRBJ1-6; tentative D call: TRBD1 (5 bases). CDR1 is LNHDA, CDR2 SQIVND, per germline (reference sequence). V lost 3 bases and J 7 bases, leaving 16 bases between the germline ends. CDR3 length: 16 residues. DNA for the CDR3: TGTGCCAGTAGTATCATCGGGGGAATAAGGAATTCACCCCTCCACTTT. Translation gives CASSIIGGIRNSPLHF.

The chain links TRBV7-6 to TRBJ2-5; 9 nucleotides line up with TRBD2. The last part of the DNA fits TRBJ2-1 better; the J call may be wrong. Per the germline V gene, CDR1 is SGHVS and CDR2 is FNYEAQ. The CDR3 runs 15 residues. The DNA for the CDR3 is TGTGCCAGCAGCCCAAGCGGCGGGGGGGCAGGGGAGCAGTTCTTC. It codes for CASSPSGGGAGEQFF.

The genes are TRBV6-1 and TRBJ1-3; D unresolved. CDR3 length: 15 residues. Per the germline V gene, CDR1 is MNHNS and CDR2 is SASEGT. With 5 bases removed from V and 1 base from J, the gap between germline ends came to 12 bases. DNA for the CDR3: TGTGCCAGCAGTAAAGACCGGGGTTCTGGAAACACCATATATTTT. It yields the protein CASSKDRGSGNTIYF.

The genes are TRBV20-1 and TRBJ1-4; no firm D call. The length of the CDR3 is 15 residues. Germline V gene sequence: CDR1 DFQATT, CDR2 SNEGSKA (reference sequence). Trimming cost V 0 bases and J 4 bases, with 12 bases left between them. As DNA, the CDR3 is TGCAGTGCTAGAGAGAGAGGTGGGATTAATGAAAAACTGTTTTTT. Translating it yields CSARERGGINEKLFF.

In DNA, the CDR3 is TGTGCCAGCAGCTTTTCGAGGGGGTTCAGTGGGGACAATGAGCAGTTCTTC. Its protein is CASSFSRGFSGDNEQFF. The chain couples TRBV11-2 to TRBJ2-1, with D perhaps matching TRBD1 (6 bases). CDR3 length: 17 residues. Germline values: CDR1 SGHAT, CDR2 FQNNGV. The V gene lost 3 bases and the J gene lost 5 bases, with 20 bases spanning the gap. Variable domain in full (rest from reference TRBV11-2 and TRBJ2-1): EAGVAQSPRYKIIEKRQSVAFWCNPISGHATLYWYQQILGQGPKLLIQFQNNGVVDDSQLPKDRFSAERLKGVDSTLKIQPAKLEDSAVYLCASSFSRGFSGDNEQFFGPGTRLTVL.

This sequence joins TRBV27 and TRBJ1-5, with unresolved D. Trimming removed 0 bases at V and 11 bases at J, with 11 bases between. This CDR3 has 13 amino acids. Germline CDR1 MNHEY, CDR2 SMNVEV (reference sequence). CDR3 sequence reads: CASSLSIGNAQHF. The CDR3 nucleotides are TGTGCCAGCAGTTTATCGATAGGGAATGCCCAGCATTTT.

There are a few counts of this clonotype. The V gene is TRBV19, the J gene TRBJ2-7; 7 bases fit TRBD2. The CDR3 spans 17 residues. In germline, CDR1 is LNHDA, CDR2 SQIVND (reference sequence). V shed 3 bases, J shed 3 bases, and the junction held 14 bases outside the gene matches. The CDR3 sequence: CASSMIGPGGPFYEQYF. The DNA for the CDR3 is TGTGCCAGTAGTATGATAGGTCCGGGGGGTCCCTTCTACGAGCAGTACTTC.

In its sample, this clonotype was seen many times. This CDR3 reads CASSAKGFTEAFF. DNA for the CDR3: TGTGCCAGCAGTGCGAAGGGATTCACTGAAGCTTTCTTT. The rearrangement uses TRBV2 and TRBJ1-1; D unresolved. CDR1 is SNHLY and CDR2 is FYNNEI in the germline V gene. The CDR3 loop spans 13 amino acids. Trimming removed 4 bases at V and 4 bases at J, with 10 bases between.

In its sample, this clonotype was seen a few times. The rearrangement joins TRBV19 to TRBJ1-1; D gene unclear. Looked up from germline, CDR1 is LNHDA and CDR2 is SQIVND (reference sequence). The CDR3 extends over 14 amino acids. Trimming shortened V by 3 bases and J by 0 bases, and 8 bases separated the two germline ends. The CDR3 here is CASSIPGLNTEAFF. The DNA for the CDR3 is TGTGCCAGTAGTATCCCCGGATTGAACACTGAAGCTTTCTTT.

J is TRBJ2-4 and V is TRBV19; D gene uncertain. Deletions cut 2 bases from V and 0 bases from J, with 5 bases between. The length of the CDR3 is 14 residues. Germline assignment: CDR1 LNHDA and CDR2 SQIVND (reference sequence). The CDR3 protein is CASSISLAKNIQYF. In DNA, the CDR3 is TGTGCCAGTAGTATATCCCTAGCCAAAAACATTCAGTACTTC. Filled out from reference TRBV19 and TRBJ2-4, the complete variable domain reads DGGITQSPKYLFRKEGQNVTLSCEQNLNHDAMYWYRQDPGQGLRLIYYSQIVNDFQKGDIAEGYSVSREKKESFPLTVTSAQKNPTAFYLCASSISLAKNIQYFGAGTRLSVL.

This chain connects TRBV20-1 to TRBJ2-5, with D tentatively TRBD1 or TRBD2 (5 bases each). The CDR3 spans 13 residues. Per the germline V gene, CDR1 is DFQATT and CDR2 is SNEGSKA (reference sequence). Between the trimmed V and J ends, which lost 1 base and 5 bases, there was a span of 11 bases. Written as DNA, the CDR3 is TGCAGTGCTAGAGTCTTAGGGACGGAGACCCAGTACTTC. It encodes CSARVLGTETQYF.

This clonotype was counted a few times. This chain joins TRBV20-1 and TRBJ2-5, with TRBD2 identical over 9 bases. The CDR3 loop spans 14 amino acids. The germline gives CDR1 DFQATT, CDR2 SNEGSKA (reference sequence). V shed 6 bases, J shed 4 bases, and the junction held 9 bases outside the gene matches. The CDR3 loop reads CSAGIAGVSETQYF. The CDR3 coding sequence is TGCAGTGCCGGGATAGCGGGAGTATCAGAGACCCAGTACTTC.

To note about this clonotype: This clone may be a read error of a much larger clone one base away. The V and J genes are TRBV7-3 and TRBJ2-7; weak D call: TRBD1 (5 bases). Per the germline V gene, CDR1 is SGHTA and CDR2 is FQGTGA. The CDR3 totals 14 residues. V gave up 2 bases and J gave up 2 bases, with 10 bases separating them. CDR3 bases: TGTGCCAGCAGCTTACTCTCAGGGACCTACGAGCAGTACTTC. Translation: CASSLLSGTYEQYF.

The chain uses TRBV7-6 and TRBJ2-7; 8 bases line up with TRBD1. CDR3 length: 13 amino acids. The J segment lost 7 bases and the V segment lost 4 bases, leaving 6 bases of the junction unmatched. Germline V lookup: CDR1 SGHVS, CDR2 FNYEAQ. The CDR3 region is CASSWGQAREQYF. DNA for the CDR3: TGTGCCAGCAGCTGGGGACAGGCGAGGGAGCAGTACTTC.

The CDR3 sequence: CASSNREPTSYEQYF. CDR3 coding DNA: TGTGCCAGCAGCAACAGGGAGCCCACTTCCTACGAGCAGTACTTC. V usage is TRBV25-1 and J usage is TRBJ2-7, with a weak D call TRBD1 (6 bases). This CDR3 region has 15 residues. Germline loops: CDR1 MGHDK, CDR2 SYGVNS. V lost 6 bases to trimming and J lost 1 base, with 16 bases between them.

The V call is TRBV7-9, the J call TRBJ2-7, with D hard to call. Germline CDR1 is SEHNR and CDR2 is FQNEAQ (reference sequence). The CDR3 runs to 12 residues. Trimming took 4 bases from V and 2 from J, leaving 6 bases between them. CDR3 in amino acids: CASSSETYEQYF. As DNA, the CDR3 is TGTGCCAGCAGCTCCGAAACCTACGAGCAGTACTTC.

The CDR3 DNA reads TGTGCCAGCAGCCTCTCTCTAGCGGAGGCAGATACGCAGTATTTT. The encoded protein is CASSLSLAEADTQYF. This chain joins TRBV2 and TRBJ2-3; 7 nucleotides align to TRBD2. Germline CDR1 SNHLY, CDR2 FYNNEI. The CDR3 totals 15 residues. Trimming removed 6 bases from V and 4 bases from J; junction bases left unmatched: 10.

The V and J genes are TRBV27 and TRBJ1-2; D might be TRBD1 (5 bases). This CDR3 has 15 residues. Trimming shortened V by 2 bases and J by 5 bases, and 15 bases separated the two germline ends. Germline V CDR1 and CDR2: MNHEY, SMNVEV (reference sequence). CDR3 region: CASSLKGPPVYGYTF. CDR3 sequence (DNA): TGTGCCAGCAGTTTAAAGGGACCGCCGGTTTATGGCTACACCTTC.